What follows describes a single TCR beta chain. These data are taken from a study of T cells after yellow fever vaccination. Study-level background: Libraries from low-cell-number fractions were prepared with the SMART-Seq v4 Ultra Low Input RNA kit.

TCRdb redid the calling of the 5' RACE reads with MiXCR, one entry per CDR3 protein. Of hundreds of thousands of distinct CDR3 sequences in the sample, around an eighth were seen once. The germline CDR1 and CDR2 sequences are GTSNPN and SVGIG (reference sequence). With 3 bases removed from V and 0 bases from J, the gap between germline ends came to 9 bases. This CDR3 has 14 amino acids. The specimen comprised PBMCs, sampled on the day of the yellow fever booster vaccination. This chain joins TRBV30 and TRBJ1-3; TRBD1 might be the D (6 bases). The receptor comes from a man aged 30-40 years who received the YFV17D yellow fever vaccine. The CDR3 DNA is TGTGCCTGGAGGGACAGAGGCTCTGGAAACACCATATATTTT. Residues: CAWRDRGSGNTIYF.